What follows are 5 T cell receptor beta chains derived from one specimen sequenced in a study of T cells in Graves' hyperthyroidism and ophthalmopathy. TCR beta CDR3 regions were amplified from RNA. The HTBI primer set served for first-round RT-PCR of the TCR CDR3. TCRdb passed the multiplex PCR reads through MiXCR, listing each CDR3 protein once. The sample lists about 400,000 distinct CDR3 sequences; approximately 14% were seen once. Sequenced input: blood. The receptor set was obtained from a woman between 18 and 30 years old with Graves' hyperthyroidism that later progressed to Graves' ophthalmopathy.

Of note for this clonotype: A much larger clone is a single base away; this may be a read error. Lacking the conserved final phenylalanine or tryptophan, this CDR3 likely reflects a read error. J is TRBJ2-1 and V is TRBV28, with D possibly being TRBD1 (5 bases). CDR1 is MDHEN and CDR2 is SYDVKM in the germline V gene. The CDR3 runs to 13 residues. Trimming took 10 bases from V and 3 from J, leaving 13 bases between them. The CDR3 here is CATRTSDYNEQFS. In DNA, the CDR3 is TGTGCCACCCGGACAAGTGACTACAATGAGCAGTTCTCC.

This clonotype was recorded at least ten times. V gene TRBV27 combines with J gene TRBJ2-2; unclear D gene. V was shortened by 3 bases and J by 2 bases, with 10 bases between the two germline ends. Germline CDR1 and CDR2: MNHEY and SMNVEV (reference sequence). This CDR3 region has 15 residues. CDR3 region: CASSFFWGNTGELFF. The CDR3 region has the DNA TGTGCCAGCAGTTTTTTTTGGGGTAACACCGGGGAGCTGTTTTTT.

Comments on this clonotype: A single base separates this from a much larger clone, so it may be a read error. This chain connects TRBV18 to TRBJ2-5; D remains ambiguous. The V gene's germline CDR1 is KGHSH and CDR2 LQKENI. The CDR3 consists of 13 residues. The CDR3 sequence is CASPPPNSETQYF. The CDR3 region has the DNA TGTGCCAGCCCACCACCGAACTCAGAGACCCAGTACTTC.

This clonotype was seen ten or more times. This rearrangement joins TRBV7-2 to TRBJ2-4; 7 nucleotides match TRBD1. The V segment lost 5 bases and the J segment 7 bases; nucleotides outside the gene matches: 11. CDR1 is SGHTA and CDR2 is FQGNSA in the germline V gene. The length of the CDR3 is 15 residues. CDR3 DNA sequence: TGTGCCAGCAGCCTGGACAGGTTAGGAGAGAACATTCAGTACTTC. Encoded protein: CASSLDRLGENIQYF.

This clonotype was seen a few times. The chain recombines TRBV24-1 with TRBJ1-2; the match to TRBD1 covers 11 bases. The germline CDR1 and CDR2 sequences are KGHDR and SFDVKD. The length of the CDR3 is 14 residues. The V segment lost 10 bases and the J segment 8 bases; nucleotides outside the gene matches: 11. CDR3 DNA: TGTGCCACGTGGGATCCGGGACAGGGGGAAGGCTACACCTTC. As protein: CATWDPGQGEGYTF.